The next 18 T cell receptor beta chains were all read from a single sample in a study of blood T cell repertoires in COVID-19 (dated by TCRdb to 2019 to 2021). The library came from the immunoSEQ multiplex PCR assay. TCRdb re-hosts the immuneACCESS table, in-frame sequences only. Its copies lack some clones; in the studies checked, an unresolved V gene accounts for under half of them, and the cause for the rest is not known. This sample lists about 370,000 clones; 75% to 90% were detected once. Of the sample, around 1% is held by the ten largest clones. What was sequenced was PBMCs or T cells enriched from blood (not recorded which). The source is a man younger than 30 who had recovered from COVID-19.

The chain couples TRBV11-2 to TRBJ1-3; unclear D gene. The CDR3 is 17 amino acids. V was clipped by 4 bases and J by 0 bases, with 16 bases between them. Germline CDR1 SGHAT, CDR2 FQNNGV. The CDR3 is CASSSLNVEGSGNTIYF. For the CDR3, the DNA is TGTGCCAGCAGCTCCTTGAATGTGGAGGGCTCTGGAAACACCATATATTTT.

CDR3 DNA sequence: TGTGCCAGCAGCTTTAGCGGGGCGCCCTCCTACAATGAGCAGTTCTTC. Protein: CASSFSGAPSYNEQFF. The chain couples TRBV7-3 to TRBJ2-1, with 8 bases aligning to TRBD2. Unmatched junction bases numbered 4, after V lost 3 bases and J lost 0 bases. Germline CDR1 reads SGHTA; CDR2 reads FQGTGA. The CDR3 consists of 16 residues.

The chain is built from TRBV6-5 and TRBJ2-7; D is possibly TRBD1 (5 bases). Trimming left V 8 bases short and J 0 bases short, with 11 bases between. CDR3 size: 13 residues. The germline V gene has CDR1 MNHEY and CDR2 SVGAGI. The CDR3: CASWGGSSYEQYF. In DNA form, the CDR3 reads TGTGCCAGCTGGGGCGGAAGCTCCTACGAGCAGTACTTC.

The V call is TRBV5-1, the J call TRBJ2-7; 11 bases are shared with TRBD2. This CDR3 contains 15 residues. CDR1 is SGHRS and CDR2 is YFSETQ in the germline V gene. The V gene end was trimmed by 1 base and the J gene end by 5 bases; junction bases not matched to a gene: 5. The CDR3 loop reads CASSLLSSGGNEQYF. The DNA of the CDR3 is TGCGCCAGCAGCTTGCTCTCTAGCGGGGGGAACGAGCAGTACTTC. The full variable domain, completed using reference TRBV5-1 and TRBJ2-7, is KAGVTQTPRYLIKTRGQQVTLSCSPISGHRSVSWYQQTPGQGLQFLFEYFSETQRNKGNFPGRFSGRQFSNSRSEMNVSTLELGDSALYLCASSLLSSGGNEQYFGPGTRLTVT.

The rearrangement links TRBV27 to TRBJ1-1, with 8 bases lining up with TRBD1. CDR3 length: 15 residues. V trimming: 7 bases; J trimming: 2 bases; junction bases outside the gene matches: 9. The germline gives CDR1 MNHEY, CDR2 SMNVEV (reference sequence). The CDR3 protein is CASTLSGQANTEAFF. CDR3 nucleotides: TGTGCCAGCACCTTGTCGGGACAGGCTAACACTGAAGCTTTCTTT.

CDR3 DNA: TGTGCCAGCAGCTTGAGCTCCTACAATGAGCAGTTCTTC. This translates into CASSLSSYNEQFF. The chain couples TRBV7-9 to TRBJ2-1, with D unresolved. Looked up from germline, CDR1 is SEHNR and CDR2 is FQNEAQ (reference sequence). V was pared by 3 bases and J by 0 bases, with 3 bases between. The CDR3 length is 13 residues.

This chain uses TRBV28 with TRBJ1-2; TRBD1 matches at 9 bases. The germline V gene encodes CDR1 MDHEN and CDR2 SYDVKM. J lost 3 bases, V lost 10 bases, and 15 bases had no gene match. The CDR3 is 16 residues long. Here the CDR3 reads CATRTGQGSFDYGYTF. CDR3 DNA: TGTGCCACCCGAACGGGACAGGGATCGTTTGACTATGGCTACACCTTC.

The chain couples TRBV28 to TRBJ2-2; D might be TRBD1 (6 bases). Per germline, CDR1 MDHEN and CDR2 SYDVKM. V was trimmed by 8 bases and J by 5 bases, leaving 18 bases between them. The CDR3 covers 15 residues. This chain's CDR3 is CASVNQGFPTGELFF. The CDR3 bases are TGTGCCAGCGTAAACCAGGGGTTTCCGACCGGGGAGCTGTTTTTT.

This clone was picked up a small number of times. CDR3 coding DNA: TGCGCCAGCAGCTTGGCCGGTGTTCTGTACGAGCAGTACTTC. Translating it yields CASSLAGVLYEQYF. The chain couples TRBV5-1 to TRBJ2-7, with unresolved D. CDR3 length: 14 residues. Trimming shortened V by 0 bases and J by 4 bases, and 11 bases separated the two germline ends. Germline V gene data show CDR1 as SGHRS and CDR2 as YFSETQ. The full variable domain, in which reference TRBV5-1 and TRBJ2-7 provide the parts outside the CDR3, is KAGVTQTPRYLIKTRGQQVTLSCSPISGHRSVSWYQQTPGQGLQFLFEYFSETQRNKGNFPGRFSGRQFSNSRSEMNVSTLELGDSALYLCASSLAGVLYEQYFGPGTRLTVT.

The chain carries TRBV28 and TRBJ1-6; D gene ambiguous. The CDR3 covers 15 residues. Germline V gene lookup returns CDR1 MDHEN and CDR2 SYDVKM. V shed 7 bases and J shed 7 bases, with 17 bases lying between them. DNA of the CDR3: TGTGCCAGCAATTCACCTACTTCGGGGAATTCACCCCTCCACTTT. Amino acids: CASNSPTSGNSPLHF.

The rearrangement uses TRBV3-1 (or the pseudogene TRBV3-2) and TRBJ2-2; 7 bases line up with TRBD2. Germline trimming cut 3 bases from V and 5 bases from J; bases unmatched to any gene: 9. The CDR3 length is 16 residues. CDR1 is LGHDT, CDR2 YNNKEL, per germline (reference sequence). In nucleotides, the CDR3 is TGTGCCAGCAGCCACGGGGCGGGGGATGGTACCGGGGAGCTGTTTTTT. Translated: CASSHGAGDGTGELFF.

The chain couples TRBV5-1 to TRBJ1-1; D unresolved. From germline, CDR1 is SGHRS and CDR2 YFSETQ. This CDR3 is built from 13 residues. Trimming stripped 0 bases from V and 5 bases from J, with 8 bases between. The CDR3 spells CASSLALVTEAFF. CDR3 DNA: TGCGCCAGCAGCTTGGCTTTAGTAACTGAAGCTTTCTTT.

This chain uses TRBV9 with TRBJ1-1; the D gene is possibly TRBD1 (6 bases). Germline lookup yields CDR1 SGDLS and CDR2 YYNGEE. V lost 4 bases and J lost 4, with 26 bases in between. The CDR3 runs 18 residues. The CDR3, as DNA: TGTGCCAGCAGCTCCCAATCAGGGGCTGGGGCCATCGGCACTGAAGCTTTCTTT. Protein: CASSSQSGAGAIGTEAFF.

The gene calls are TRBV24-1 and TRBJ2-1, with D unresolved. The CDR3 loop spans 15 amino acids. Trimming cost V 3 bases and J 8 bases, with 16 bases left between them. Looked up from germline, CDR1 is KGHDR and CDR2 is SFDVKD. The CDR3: CATSDPTRLLHEQFF. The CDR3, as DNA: TGTGCCACCAGTGATCCAACTCGACTCCTCCATGAGCAGTTCTTC.

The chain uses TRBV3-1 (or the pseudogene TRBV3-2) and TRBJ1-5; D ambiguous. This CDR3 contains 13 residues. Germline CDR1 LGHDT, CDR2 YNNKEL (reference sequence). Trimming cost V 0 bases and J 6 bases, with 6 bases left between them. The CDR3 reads CASSQDSRQPQHF. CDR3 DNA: TGTGCCAGCAGCCAAGATAGTCGTCAGCCCCAGCATTTT.

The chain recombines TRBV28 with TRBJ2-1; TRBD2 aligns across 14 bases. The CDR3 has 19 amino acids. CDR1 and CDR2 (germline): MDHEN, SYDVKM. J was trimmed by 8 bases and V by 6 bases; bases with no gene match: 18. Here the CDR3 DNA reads TGTGCCAGCAGAACGTACGACGGACTAGCGGGAGGCTGGGGGGATGAGCAGTTCTTC. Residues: CASRTYDGLAGGWGDEQFF.

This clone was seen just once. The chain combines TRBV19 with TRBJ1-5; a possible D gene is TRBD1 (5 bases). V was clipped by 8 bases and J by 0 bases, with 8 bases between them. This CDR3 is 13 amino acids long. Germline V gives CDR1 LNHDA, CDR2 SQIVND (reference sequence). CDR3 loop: CASRGVSNQPQHF. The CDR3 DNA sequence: TGTGCCAGTCGGGGGGTTAGCAATCAGCCCCAGCATTTT.

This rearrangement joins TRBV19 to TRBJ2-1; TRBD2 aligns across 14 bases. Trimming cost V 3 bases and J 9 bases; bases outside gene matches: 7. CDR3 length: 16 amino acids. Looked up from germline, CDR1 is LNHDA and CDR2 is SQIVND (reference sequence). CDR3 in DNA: TGTGCCAGTAGTATCGGGCGACTAGCGGGGGGGTTTGAGCAGTTCTTC. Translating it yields CASSIGRLAGGFEQFF. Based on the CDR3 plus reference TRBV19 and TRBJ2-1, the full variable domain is DGGITQSPKYLFRKEGQNVTLSCEQNLNHDAMYWYRQDPGQGLRLIYYSQIVNDFQKGDIAEGYSVSREKKESFPLTVTSAQKNPTAFYLCASSIGRLAGGFEQFFGPGTRLTVL.